This T cell receptor (beta chain) was obtained from a study of cytomegalovirus exposure and HLA in healthy donors. Findings and caveats of the study: The majority of CMV-associated TCR beta chains were reported as apparently HLA-restricted in a later analysis.

Primers included in the PCR were 60 Vbeta and 13 Jbeta primers. Produced via immunoSEQ multiplex PCR; TCRdb's table is partial and in-frame only. The sample has 120,000 to 150,000 clones, about 64% seen once. Remarks on this clone: Its antigen is unidentified.

V lost 9 bases and J 0 bases, leaving 14 bases between the germline ends. The CDR3 runs 14 residues. The germline gives CDR1 MDHEN, CDR2 SYDVKM. The chain uses TRBV28 and TRBJ1-2; tentative D call: TRBD1 (5 bases). The clonotype was recovered from a man in his sixties in good health and CMV-seronegative. Sequencing input: PBMCs. The CDR3 is CARDTQSSNYGYTF. CDR3 nucleotides: TGTGCCAGGGACACACAATCTTCTAACTATGGCTACACCTTC.